The present T cell receptor beta chain was sequenced within a study of chemoradiotherapy in HPV16-positive cancers. Samples were taken several times over chemoradiotherapy. Method: immunoSEQ multiplex PCR; TCRdb's copy keeps in-frame clones and lacks some. The top ten clones hold under 2% of a sample with about 10,000 clones, roughly 90% of them seen once. The count of this clone is one. What it recognizes is unknown. Study-wide findings and caveats: Candidate HPV-specific clones and E7-related TCR motifs grew in tumor during treatment.

V lost 5 bases, J lost 2 bases, and 9 bases lay in between. CDR1 and CDR2 (germline): SEHNR, FQNEAQ (reference sequence). The CDR3 extends over 13 amino acids. The V call is TRBV7-9, the J call TRBJ2-5, with D uncertain. The receptor comes from a human donor with HPV-associated anogenital cancer. Sample: blood, taken from a patient who underwent chemoradiotherapy. The CDR3 protein is CASSPPVQETQYF. The CDR3 nucleotides are TGTGCCAGCAGCCCTCCTGTTCAAGAGACCCAGTACTTC.